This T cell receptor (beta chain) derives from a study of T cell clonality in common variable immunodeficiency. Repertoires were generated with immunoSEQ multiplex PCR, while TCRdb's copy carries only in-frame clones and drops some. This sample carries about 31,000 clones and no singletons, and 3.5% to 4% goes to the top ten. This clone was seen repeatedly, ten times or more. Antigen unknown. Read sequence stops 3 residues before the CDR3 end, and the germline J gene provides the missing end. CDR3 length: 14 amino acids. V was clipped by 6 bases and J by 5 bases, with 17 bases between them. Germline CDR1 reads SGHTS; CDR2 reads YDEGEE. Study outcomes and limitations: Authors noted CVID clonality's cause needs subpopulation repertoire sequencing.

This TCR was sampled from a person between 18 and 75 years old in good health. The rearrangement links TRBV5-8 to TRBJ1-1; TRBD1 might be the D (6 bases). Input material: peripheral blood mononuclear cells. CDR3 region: CASTMRGFGTEAFF. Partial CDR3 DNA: TGTGCCAGCACCATGAGGGGGTTTGGGACTGAA.